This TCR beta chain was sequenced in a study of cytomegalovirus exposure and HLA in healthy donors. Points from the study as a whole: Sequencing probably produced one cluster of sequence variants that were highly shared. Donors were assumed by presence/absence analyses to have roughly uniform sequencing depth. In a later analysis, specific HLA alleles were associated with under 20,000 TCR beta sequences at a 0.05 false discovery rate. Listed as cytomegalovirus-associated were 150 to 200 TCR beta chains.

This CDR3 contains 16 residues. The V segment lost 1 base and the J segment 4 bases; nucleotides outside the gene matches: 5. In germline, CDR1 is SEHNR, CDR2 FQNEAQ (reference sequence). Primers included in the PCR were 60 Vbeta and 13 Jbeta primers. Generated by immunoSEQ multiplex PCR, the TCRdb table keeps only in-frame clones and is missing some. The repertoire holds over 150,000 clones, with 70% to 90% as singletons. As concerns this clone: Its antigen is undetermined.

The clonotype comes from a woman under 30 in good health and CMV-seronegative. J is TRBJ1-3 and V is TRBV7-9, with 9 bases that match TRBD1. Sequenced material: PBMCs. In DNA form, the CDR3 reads TGTGCCAGCAGCTTAGTTACAGGGGGCTTCGGAAACACCATATATTTT. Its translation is CASSLVTGGFGNTIYF.